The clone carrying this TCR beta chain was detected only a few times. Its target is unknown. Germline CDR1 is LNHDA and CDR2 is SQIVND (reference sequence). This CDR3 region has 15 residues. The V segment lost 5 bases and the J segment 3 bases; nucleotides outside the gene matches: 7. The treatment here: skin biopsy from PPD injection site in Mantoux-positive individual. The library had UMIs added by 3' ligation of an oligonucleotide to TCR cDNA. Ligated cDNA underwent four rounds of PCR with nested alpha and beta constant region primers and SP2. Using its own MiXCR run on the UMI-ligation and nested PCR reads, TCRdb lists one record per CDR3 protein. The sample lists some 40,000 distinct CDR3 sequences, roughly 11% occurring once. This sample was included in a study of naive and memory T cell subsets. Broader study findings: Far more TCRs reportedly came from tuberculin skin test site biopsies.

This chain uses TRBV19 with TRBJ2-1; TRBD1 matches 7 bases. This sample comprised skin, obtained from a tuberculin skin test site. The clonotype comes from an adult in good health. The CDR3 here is CASSATGFYYNEQFF. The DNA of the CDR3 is TGTGCCAGTAGTGCGACAGGGTTCTACTACAATGAGCAGTTCTTC.